This entry is about one TCR beta chain. The antigen is unknown. Germline lookup yields CDR1 MDHEN and CDR2 SYDVKM. The germline V and J ends were trimmed by 0 bases and 2 bases, with 5 bases remaining between them. The CDR3 loop spans 13 amino acids. The data originate from a study of T cells in Graves' hyperthyroidism and ophthalmopathy. Study-level points and caveats: Stable hyperthyroidism and ophthalmopathy were separated using 13 V-J signatures. Model output signaled ophthalmopathy a median around 6.9 months ahead of onset. Expanded thyroid clonotypes (above 0.001) were mostly also found in blood.

Patients with uncontrolled infections, other autoimmune diseases, pregnancy or lactation were excluded. RNA transcripts gave rise to amplified TCR beta CDR3 regions. An initial round of RT-PCR targeting the TCR CDR3 relied on the HTBI primer set. TCRdb reprocessed the multiplex PCR reads with MiXCR, giving one entry per CDR3 protein. The data hold roughly 510,000 distinct CDR3 sequences, with 46% observed a single time. J is TRBJ2-7 and V is TRBV28; D gene unclear. Specimen: peripheral blood or thyroid tissue (not recorded which). The TCR originated in an adult woman with Graves' disease, either hyperthyroidism or ophthalmopathy (not recorded which). CDR3 nucleotides: TGTGCCAGCAGTTTATGGATTACCTACGAGCAGTACTTC. As protein: CASSLWITYEQYF. Looking up the rest from reference TRBV28 and TRBJ2-7 gives the full variable domain: DVKVTQSSRYLVKRTGEKVFLECVQDMDHENMFWYRQDPGLGLRLIYFSYDVKMKEKGDIPEGYSVSREKKERFSLILESASTNQTSMYLCASSLWITYEQYFGPGTRLTVT.